The source of this T cell receptor (beta chain) is a study of control samples from healthy donors and cancer patients (TCRdb year 2020). Details on this clone: Its antigen target is currently unknown. No per-base quality is available; no much larger clone lies one base away.

Library preparation employed the immunoSEQ multiplex PCR assay. TCRdb holds this immuneACCESS table with in-frame rearrangements only. Some clones are missing; in checked studies, unresolved V genes explain under half, and the rest has no known cause. For this sample the table gives some 150,000 clones, of which about 90% were detected only once. The top ten constitute roughly 3.2% of the sample. The CDR3 runs 21 amino acids, cysteine and phenylalanine included. The entry retains the CDR3 DNA only, 63 bases that are in frame from base 1. The source is a man aged 30 to 39 in good health. The specimen sequenced was blood. The chain uses TRBV21-1 and TRBJ2-3; no check of the table's D call, TRBD1, against the DNA was made. TRBV21-1 is a documented pseudogene. CDR3 reads: CASSTTPSHRGASKGSDTQYF. The DNA reads as follows: TGTGCCAGCAGCACCACTCCGTCGCACAGGGGGGCTAGCAAGGGTTCAGATACGCAGTATTTT.